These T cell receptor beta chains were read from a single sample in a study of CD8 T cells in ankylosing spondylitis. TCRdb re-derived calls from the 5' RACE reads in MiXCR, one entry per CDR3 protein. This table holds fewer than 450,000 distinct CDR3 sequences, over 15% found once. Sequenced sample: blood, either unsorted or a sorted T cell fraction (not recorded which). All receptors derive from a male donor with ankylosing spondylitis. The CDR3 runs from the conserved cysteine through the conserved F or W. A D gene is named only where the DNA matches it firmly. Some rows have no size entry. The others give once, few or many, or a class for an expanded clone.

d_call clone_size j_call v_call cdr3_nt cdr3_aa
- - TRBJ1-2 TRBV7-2 TGTGCCAGCAGCTTAGCGGTGGGTCCTAACTATGGCTACACCTTC CASSLAVGPNYGYTF
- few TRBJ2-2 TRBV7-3 TGTGCCAGCAGCCAAGTCGGGGGTGGGGAGCTGTTTTTT CASSQVGGGELFF
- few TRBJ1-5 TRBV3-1 TGTGCCAGCAGCGTTTCCTATAGCAATCAGCCCCAGCATTTT CASSVSYSNQPQHF
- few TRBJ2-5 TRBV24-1 TGTGCCACCAGTGCCCGAACAGGGGCCAGTGGAGGGGGCGCGCAAGAGACCCAGTACTTC CATSARTGASGGGAQETQYF
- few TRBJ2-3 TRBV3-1 TGTGCCAGCAGCGACAGAACAGATACGCAGTATTTT CASSDRTDTQYF
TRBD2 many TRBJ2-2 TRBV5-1 TGCGCCAGCAGCCCCTGGGACAGGGGGACTAGCGGGACGAACACCGGGGAGCTGTTTTTT CASSPWDRGTSGTNTGELFF
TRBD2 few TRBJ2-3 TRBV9 TGTGCCAGCAGCGGGGGACTAGCGGGGGTATCTGATACGCAGTATTTT CASSGGLAGVSDTQYF
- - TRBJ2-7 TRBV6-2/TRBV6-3 TGTGCCAGCAGTTACCCCCCGGGGCAGGGAGAGGAGCAGTACTTC CASSYPPGQGEEQYF
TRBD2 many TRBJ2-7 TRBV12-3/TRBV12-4 TGTGCCAGCAGTTTTAAGCGGGACCCCTCCTACGAGCAGTACTTC CASSFKRDPSYEQYF
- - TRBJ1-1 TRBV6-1 TGTGCCAGCAGGTGGGAGGCGGCGAACACTGAAGCTTTCTTT CASRWEAANTEAFF
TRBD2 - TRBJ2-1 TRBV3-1 TGTGCCAGCAGCCATCATGCGACGGGGGGGGGTGAGCAGTTCTTC CASSHHATGGGEQFF
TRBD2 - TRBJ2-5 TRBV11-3 TGTGCCAGCAGCTTCGGGGGGACGGAAGAGACCCAGTACTTC CASSFGGTEETQYF
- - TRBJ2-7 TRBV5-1 TGCGCCAGCAGCTCCCGGGACTCTTCCTACGAGCAGTACTTC CASSSRDSSYEQYF
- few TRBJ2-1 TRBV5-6 TGTGCCAGCAGCTTGGGGGACTCAAAATTTTACAATGAGCAGTTCTTC CASSLGDSKFYNEQFF
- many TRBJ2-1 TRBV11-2 TGTGCCAGCAGCTTAGAGTTGCCGGCGGGACAGTTCTTC CASSLELPAGQFF
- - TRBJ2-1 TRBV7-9 TGTGCCAGCAGCCCAAGTGGCTGGAATGAGCAGTTCTTC CASSPSGWNEQFF
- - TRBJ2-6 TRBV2 TGTGCCAGCAGTGGGGACTCGCACTCTGGGGCCAACGTCCTGACTTTC CASSGDSHSGANVLTF
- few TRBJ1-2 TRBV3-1 TGTGCCAGCAGCCGAGGACAGCAATATGGAGGCTACACCTTC CASSRGQQYGGYTF
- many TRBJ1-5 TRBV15 TGTGCCACCAGCAGAGGGGCTGCTCAGCCCCAGCATTTT CATSRGAAQPQHF
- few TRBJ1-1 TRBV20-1 TGCAGTGTCAGGGGGAACACTGAAGCTTTCTTT CSVRGNTEAFF
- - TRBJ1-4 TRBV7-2 TGTGCCAGCAGCTTATATGGCCTCGCGGAGGGAAAACTGTTTTTT CASSLYGLAEGKLFF
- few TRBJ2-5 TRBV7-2 TGTGCCAGCAGCTTAGCGGGGCAGGGTGTCGAGACCCAGTACTTC CASSLAGQGVETQYF
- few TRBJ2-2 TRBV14 TGTGCCAGCAGCCAAGATTTCCCCCGGTTGAACACCGGGGAGCTGTTTTTT CASSQDFPRLNTGELFF
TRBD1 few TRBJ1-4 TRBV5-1 TGCGCCAGCAGCCAGGGACAGGATTATGAAAAACTGTTTTTT CASSQGQDYEKLFF
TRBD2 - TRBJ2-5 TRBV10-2 TGCGCCAGCAGAGTAGCGGGGGGAGAGACCCAGTACTTC CASRVAGGETQYF
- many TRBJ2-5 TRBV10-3 TGTGCCGCCAGGGGAGGGCCGGGAGAGACCCAGTACTTC CAARGGPGETQYF
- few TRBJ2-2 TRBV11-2 TGTGCCAGCAGCTTAGTCAGGGGACGCACCGGGGAGCTGTTTTTT CASSLVRGRTGELFF
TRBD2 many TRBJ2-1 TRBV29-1 TGCAGCGCACCACCGGAGCGGGATGCACACAATGAGCAGTTCTTC CSAPPERDAHNEQFF
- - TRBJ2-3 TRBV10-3 TGTGCCACATCTGGGGGCGGGGGACCCACAGATACGCAGTATTTT CATSGGGGPTDTQYF
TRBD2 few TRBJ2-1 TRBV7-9 TGTGCCAGCAGCCCTCGGACTAGTTCCTACAATGAGCAGTTCTTC CASSPRTSSYNEQFF
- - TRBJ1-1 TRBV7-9 TGTGCCAGCAGGAGGGGTGGCCTGAACACTGAAGCTTTCTTT CASRRGGLNTEAFF
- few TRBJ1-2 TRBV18 TGTGCCAGCTCACCGGTTGAGGGGAACTATGGCTACACCTTC CASSPVEGNYGYTF
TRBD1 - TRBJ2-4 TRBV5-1 TGCGCCAGCAGCTCGGGACAGGGGTTCCCAGACATTCAGTACTTC CASSSGQGFPDIQYF
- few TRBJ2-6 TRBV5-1 TGCGCCAGCAGCTTGCCCGATCCTGGGGCCAACGTCCTGACTTTC CASSLPDPGANVLTF
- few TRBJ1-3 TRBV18 TGTGCCAGCTCACTAGACACGTCTGGAAACACCATATATTTT CASSLDTSGNTIYF
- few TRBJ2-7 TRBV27 TGTGCCAGCAGCCCTACCTTAACAGGGGGAGGGGAGCAGTACTTC CASSPTLTGGGEQYF
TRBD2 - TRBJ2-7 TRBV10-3 TGTGCCATCAGCCGACTAGCGGGGGACTACGAGCAGTACTTC CAISRLAGDYEQYF
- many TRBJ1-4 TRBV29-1 TGCAGCGTTGCGCGTTCAACTAATGAAAAACTGTTTTTT CSVARSTNEKLFF
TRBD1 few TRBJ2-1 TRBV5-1 TGCGCCAGCAGCCAGAGGCCGGGACAGAAGAACAATGAGCAGTTCTTC CASSQRPGQKNNEQFF
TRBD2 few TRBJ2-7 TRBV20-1 TGCAGTGCTGGGACTACCAGCACCTACGAGCAGTACTTC CSAGTTSTYEQYF
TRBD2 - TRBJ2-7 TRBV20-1 TGCAGTGCTAGGACTAGCGTGCGGTTCGAGCAGTACTTC CSARTSVRFEQYF
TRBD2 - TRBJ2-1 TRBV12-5 TGTGCTAGTGGTCCGGGTGAAGGCGGGGGGGCGAATGAGCAGTTCTTC CASGPGEGGGANEQFF
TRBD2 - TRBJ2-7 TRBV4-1 TGCGCCAGCAGCTATTCCGGGACTACCGTCGTTCGCGAGCAGTACTTC CASSYSGTTVVREQYF
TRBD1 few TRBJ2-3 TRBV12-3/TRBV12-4 TGTGCCAGCGCCCGGGACAGGGGCGATATTTTCACAGATACGCAGTATTTT CASARDRGDIFTDTQYF
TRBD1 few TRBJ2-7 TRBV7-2 TGTGCCAGCAGCTTGGACAGGCTCGGTGAGCAGTACTTC CASSLDRLGEQYF
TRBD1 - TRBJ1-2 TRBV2 TGTGCCAGCAGTGAAGTATACGGGACAGGGTATGGCTACACCTTC CASSEVYGTGYGYTF
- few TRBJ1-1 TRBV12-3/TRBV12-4 TGTGCCAGCAGGCCAGGACTTCAGAACACTGAAGCTTTCTTT CASRPGLQNTEAFF
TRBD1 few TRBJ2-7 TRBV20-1 TGCAGTGCTAGAGCCGAACAGGGGTCCCCTATTAAGTACTTC CSARAEQGSPIKYF
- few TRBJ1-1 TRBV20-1 TGCAGTGCTAGAACTCCAGGGGTCACTGAAGCTTTCTTT CSARTPGVTEAFF
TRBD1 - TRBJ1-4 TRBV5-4 TGTGCCAGCAGTTCTCACCCAAAGACAGGGTCTACGGAAAAACTGTTTTTT CASSSHPKTGSTEKLFF
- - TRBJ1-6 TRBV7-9 TGTGCCAGCAGCCAATACCCCAGGGAGGAAAATTCACCCCTCCACTTT CASSQYPREENSPLHF
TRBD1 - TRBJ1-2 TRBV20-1 TGCAGTGCTAGAGATCTCGGGACAGGAACTAACTATGGCTACACCTTC CSARDLGTGTNYGYTF